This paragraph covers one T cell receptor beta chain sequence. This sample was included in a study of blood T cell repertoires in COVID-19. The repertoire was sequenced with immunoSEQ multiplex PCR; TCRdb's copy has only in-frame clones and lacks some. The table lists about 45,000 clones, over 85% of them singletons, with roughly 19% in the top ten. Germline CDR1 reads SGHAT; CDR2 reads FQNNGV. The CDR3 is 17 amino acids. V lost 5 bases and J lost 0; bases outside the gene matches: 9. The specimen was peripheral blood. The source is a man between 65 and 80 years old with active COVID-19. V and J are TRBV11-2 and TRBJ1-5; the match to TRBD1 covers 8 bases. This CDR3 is CASSAGTGRYSNQPQHF. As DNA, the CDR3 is TGTGCCAGCAGCGCCGGGACAGGACGCTATAGCAATCAGCCCCAGCATTTT.